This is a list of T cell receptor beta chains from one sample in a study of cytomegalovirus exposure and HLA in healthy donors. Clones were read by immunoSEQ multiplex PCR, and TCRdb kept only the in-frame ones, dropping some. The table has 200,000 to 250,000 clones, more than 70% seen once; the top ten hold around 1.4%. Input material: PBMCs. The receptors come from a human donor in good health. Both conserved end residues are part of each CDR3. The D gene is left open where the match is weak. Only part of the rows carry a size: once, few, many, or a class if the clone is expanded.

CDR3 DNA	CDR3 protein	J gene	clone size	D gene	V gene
TGTGCCAGCAGTGCCGGCGGGAGGGCCGCAGATACGCAGTATTTT	CASSAGGRAADTQYF	TRBJ2-3	few	TRBD2	TRBV2
TGTGCCAGTGAACCTGTGATCGGGTATGGCTACACCTTC	CASEPVIGYGYTF	TRBJ1-2	-	-	TRBV19
TGTGCCAGCAGTTACAGGGGCTTGAACACTGAAGCTTTCTTT	CASSYRGLNTEAFF	TRBJ1-1	-	-	TRBV6-5
TGTGCCAGCAGCTTATTGGGGGGTGATACGCAGTATTTT	CASSLLGGDTQYF	TRBJ2-3	-	-	TRBV7-9
TGTGCCAGTAGTTCTCCCGCGGGAGCTGAAGCTTTCTTT	CASSSPAGAEAFF	TRBJ1-1	-	-	TRBV19
TGCGCCAGCAGCCAAGGGGTGGGCAGGGTGGGTTACAATCAGCCCCAGCATTTT	CASSQGVGRVGYNQPQHF	TRBJ1-5	-	-	TRBV4-1
TGTGCCAGCAGCTTGGGAGGGACTGGAAACACCATATATTTT	CASSLGGTGNTIYF	TRBJ1-3	-	-	TRBV5-4
TGCGCCAGCAGCCAAGGTCCAGCCAGCGGGAGGACCACAGATACGCAGTATTTT	CASSQGPASGRTTDTQYF	TRBJ2-3	-	TRBD2	TRBV4-1
TGTGCCAGTAGTGGTTGGCTAGCGGGAGGCGACAATGAGCAGTTCTTC	CASSGWLAGGDNEQFF	TRBJ2-1	-	TRBD2	TRBV19
TGTGCCAGCAGCTTAGCTAGCGTGGAGACCCAGTACTTC	CASSLASVETQYF	TRBJ2-5	-	-	TRBV7-8
TGTGCCAGCAGCTTGACTAGCCGGGAGACCCAGTACTTC	CASSLTSRETQYF	TRBJ2-5	few	TRBD2	TRBV11-1
TGTGCCAGCTCATCAACAGGGCCGGCTGGGGGTGAGCAGTACTTC	CASSSTGPAGGEQYF	TRBJ2-7	-	-	TRBV18
TGTGCCAGCAGGCCACTAGCGGGACGGGGGAATGAGCAGTTCTTC	CASRPLAGRGNEQFF	TRBJ2-1	-	TRBD2	TRBV7-9
TGCGCCAGCAGCCGAGGACTAGCGGGAACAAAGGTCTCCTACAATGAGCAGTTCTTC	CASSRGLAGTKVSYNEQFF	TRBJ2-1	-	TRBD2	TRBV4-1
TGCGCCAGCAGCTTGGAGCACCTGAACACTGAAGCTTTCTTT	CASSLEHLNTEAFF	TRBJ1-1	few	-	TRBV5-1
TGTGCCAGCAGCCCAAAGGCAGGGTTCTATGAAAAACTGTTTTTT	CASSPKAGFYEKLFF	TRBJ1-4	-	-	TRBV5-5
TGCGCCAGCAGCTCCCCCGGGACAGGGTCTCTGAACTTC	CASSSPGTGSLNF	TRBJ2-5	-	TRBD1	TRBV5-1
TGTGCCAGTAGTCCGCAAGGACAGGGGGCGGGTCAGCCCCAGCATTTT	CASSPQGQGAGQPQHF	TRBJ1-5	-	TRBD1	TRBV19
TGTGCCATCAGTTCCGGGACAGGGGAATATGGCTACACCTTC	CAISSGTGEYGYTF	TRBJ1-2	-	TRBD1	TRBV10-3